The clone carrying this T cell receptor (beta chain) was detected once. Its antigen is undetermined. The data belong to a study of blood T cells in healthy people across ages. Study results and caveats: Per-million-T-cell TCR beta diversity fell roughly linearly with age.

Sample-barcoded 5' priming and a J-beta primer mix drove a second PCR of roughly 6 to 12 cycles. A minimum of 3 million CDR3-containing paired-end reads was obtained for each sample. TCRdb analysed the 5' RACE reads with MiXCR anew, one entry per CDR3 protein. The data contain around 790,000 distinct CDR3 sequences, around 43% of them singletons. The CDR3 has 12 amino acids. Trimming shortened V by 7 bases and J by 3 bases, and 8 bases separated the two germline ends. Germline CDR1 SGHAT, CDR2 FQNNGV. Sequenced: blood. The TCR was taken from a man aged 60-69 years in good health. The V gene is TRBV11-2, the J gene TRBJ2-3; D gene uncertain. CDR3 in DNA: TGTGCCAGCACCATGAGAACAGATACGCAGTATTTT. This translates into CASTMRTDTQYF.